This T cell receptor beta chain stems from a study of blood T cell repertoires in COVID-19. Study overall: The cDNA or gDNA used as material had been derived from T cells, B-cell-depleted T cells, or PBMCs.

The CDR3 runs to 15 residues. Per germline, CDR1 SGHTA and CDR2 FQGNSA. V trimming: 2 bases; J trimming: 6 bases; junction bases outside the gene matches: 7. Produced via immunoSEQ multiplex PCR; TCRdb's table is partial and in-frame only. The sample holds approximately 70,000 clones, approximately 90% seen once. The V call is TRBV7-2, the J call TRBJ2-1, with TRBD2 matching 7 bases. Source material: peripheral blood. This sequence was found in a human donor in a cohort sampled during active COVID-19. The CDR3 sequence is CASSLSAGAVNEQFF. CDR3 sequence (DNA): TGTGCCAGCAGCTTATCCGCGGGAGCGGTCAATGAGCAGTTCTTC.